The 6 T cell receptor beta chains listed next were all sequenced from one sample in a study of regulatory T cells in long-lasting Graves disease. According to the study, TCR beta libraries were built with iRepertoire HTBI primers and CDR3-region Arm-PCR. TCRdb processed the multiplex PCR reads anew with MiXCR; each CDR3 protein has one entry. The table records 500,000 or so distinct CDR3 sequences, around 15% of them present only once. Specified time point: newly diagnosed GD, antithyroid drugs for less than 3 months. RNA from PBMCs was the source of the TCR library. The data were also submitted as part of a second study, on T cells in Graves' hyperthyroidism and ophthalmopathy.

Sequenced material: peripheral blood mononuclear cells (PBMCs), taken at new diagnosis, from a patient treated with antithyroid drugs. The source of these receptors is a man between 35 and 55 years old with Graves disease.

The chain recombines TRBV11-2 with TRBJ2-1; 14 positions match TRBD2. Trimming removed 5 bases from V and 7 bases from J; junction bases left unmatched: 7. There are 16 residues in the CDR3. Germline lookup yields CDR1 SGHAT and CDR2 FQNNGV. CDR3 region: CASSRGLAGVENEQFF. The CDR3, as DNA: TGTGCCAGCAGCAGGGGACTAGCGGGAGTGGAAAATGAGCAGTTCTTC.

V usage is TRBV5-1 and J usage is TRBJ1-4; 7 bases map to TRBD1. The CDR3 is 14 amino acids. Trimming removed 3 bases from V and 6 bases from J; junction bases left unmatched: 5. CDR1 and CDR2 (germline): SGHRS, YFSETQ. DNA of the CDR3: TGCGCCAGCAGCTCGCGACAGGGTTATGAAAAACTGTTTTTT. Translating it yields CASSSRQGYEKLFF.

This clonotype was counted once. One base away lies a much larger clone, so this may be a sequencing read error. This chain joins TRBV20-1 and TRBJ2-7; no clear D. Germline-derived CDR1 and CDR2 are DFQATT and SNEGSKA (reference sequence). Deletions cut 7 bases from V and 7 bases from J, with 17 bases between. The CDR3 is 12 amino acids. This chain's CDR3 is CSVTDVYNEQYF. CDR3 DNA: TGCAGTGTTACGGACGTTTACAATGAGCAGTACTTC.

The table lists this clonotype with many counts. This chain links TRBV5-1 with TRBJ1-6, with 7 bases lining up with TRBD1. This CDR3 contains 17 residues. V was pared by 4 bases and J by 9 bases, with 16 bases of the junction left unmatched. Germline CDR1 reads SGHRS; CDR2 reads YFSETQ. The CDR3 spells CASSGPSTGHLSSPLHF. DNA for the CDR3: TGCGCCAGCAGCGGTCCGTCGACAGGGCACTTAAGTTCACCCCTCCACTTT.

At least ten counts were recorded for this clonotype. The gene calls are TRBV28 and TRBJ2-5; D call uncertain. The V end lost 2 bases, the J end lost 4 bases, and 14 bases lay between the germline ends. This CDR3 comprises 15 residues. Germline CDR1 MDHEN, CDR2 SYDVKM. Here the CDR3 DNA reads TGTGCCAGCAGTTTACCCGGGCCAGTGGGAGAGACCCAGTACTTC. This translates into CASSLPGPVGETQYF.

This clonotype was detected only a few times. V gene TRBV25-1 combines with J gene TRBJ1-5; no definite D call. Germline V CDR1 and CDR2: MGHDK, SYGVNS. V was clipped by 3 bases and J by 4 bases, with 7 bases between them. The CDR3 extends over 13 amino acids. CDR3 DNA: TGTGCCAGCAGTGACAATAGGAATCAGCCCCAGCATTTT. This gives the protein CASSDNRNQPQHF.